This T cell receptor beta chain was identified in a study of shared clonotypes between healthy human individuals. The method was immunoSEQ multiplex PCR; TCRdb's version includes in-frame clones alone and lacks a portion of them. The profile shows some 2.3 million clones, 85% to 95% of them singletons. Sequenced input: naive CD4+ T cells from PBMCs. This sample's subset: CD45RA+ positively selected. The TCR comes from a man aged 18-30 years in good health. Some clones in this sample may be carry-over from other donors' samples.

The CDR3 sequence: CASSEKSTGYYEQYF. CDR3 nucleotides: TGCGCCAGCAGTGAAAAATCGACAGGCTACTACGAGCAGTACTTC. V is TRBV10-2 and J is TRBJ2-7; D perhaps matches TRBD1 (6 bases). Germline CDR1 and CDR2: WSHSY and SAAADI. This CDR3 has 15 residues. Trimming shortened V by 3 bases and J by 3 bases, and 15 bases separated the two germline ends.